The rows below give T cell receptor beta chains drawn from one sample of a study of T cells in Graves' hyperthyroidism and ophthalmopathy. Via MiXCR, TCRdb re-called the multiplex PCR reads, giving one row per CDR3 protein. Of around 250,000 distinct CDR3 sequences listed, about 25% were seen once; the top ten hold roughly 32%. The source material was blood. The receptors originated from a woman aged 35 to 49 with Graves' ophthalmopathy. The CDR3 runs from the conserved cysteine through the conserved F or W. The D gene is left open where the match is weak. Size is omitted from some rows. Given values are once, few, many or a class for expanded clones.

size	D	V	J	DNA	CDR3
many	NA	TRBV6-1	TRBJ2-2	TGTGCCGGAGGGGTTGGAATAGGCACCGGGGAGCTGTTTTTT	CAGGVGIGTGELFF
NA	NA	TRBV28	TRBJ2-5	TGTGCCAGCAGTTTATCCCGATGGGGGAGTCACCAAGAGACCCAGTACTTC	CASSLSRWGSHQETQYF
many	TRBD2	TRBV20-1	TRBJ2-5	TGCAGTGCTAGAGCTTCGGGACTAGCGGGAGCCCAAGAGACCCAGTACTTC	CSARASGLAGAQETQYF
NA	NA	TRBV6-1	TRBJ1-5	TGTGCCAGCGGCAGGACTTCTAGCAATCAGCCCCAGCATTTT	CASGRTSSNQPQHF
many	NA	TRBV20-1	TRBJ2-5	TGCAGTGCTAGAGGTCGCGGGACTCTTATAAGGGAGACCCAGTACTTC	CSARGRGTLIRETQYF
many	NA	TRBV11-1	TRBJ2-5	TGTGCCAGCAGCTTAGGACAGAAAGAGACCCAGTACTTC	CASSLGQKETQYF
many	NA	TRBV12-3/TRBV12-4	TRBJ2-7	TGTGCCAGCAGCTTAGATAGGGGCTCCTACGAGCAGTACTTC	CASSLDRGSYEQYF
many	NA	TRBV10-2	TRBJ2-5	TGCGCCAGCAGTGTGATTAGCGGAATTCAAGAGACCCAGTACTTC	CASSVISGIQETQYF
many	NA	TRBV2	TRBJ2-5	TGTGCCAGCAGTGAAGTCGGTATGGAGACCCAGTACTTC	CASSEVGMETQYF
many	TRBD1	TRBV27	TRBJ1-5	TGTGCCAGCAGTTTAGGGACAGATAGCAATCAGCCCCAGCATTTT	CASSLGTDSNQPQHF
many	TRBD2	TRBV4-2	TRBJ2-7	TGTGCCAGCAGCCTAACCTCGGCTAGCGGGGCTCTATTTAGCTCCTACGAGCAGTACTTC	CASSLTSASGALFSSYEQYF
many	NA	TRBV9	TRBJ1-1	TGTGCCAGCAGCGGAGGACTTGTGAACACTGAAGCTTTCTTT	CASSGGLVNTEAFF
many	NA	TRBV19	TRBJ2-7	TGTGCCAGTAGTGTGGGATCCCAGACAGACTACGAGCAGTACTTC	CASSVGSQTDYEQYF
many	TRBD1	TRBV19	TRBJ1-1	TGTGCCAGTAAGAATCTCCCGGGACAGGGGGCAACTGAAGCTTTCTTT	CASKNLPGQGATEAFF
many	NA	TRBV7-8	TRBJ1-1	TGTGCCAGCAGCTTAGCGATTTACACTGAAGCTTTCTTT	CASSLAIYTEAFF
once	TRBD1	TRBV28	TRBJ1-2	TGTGCCAGCAGTTTAGGGACAGGGGCCCGGGGCTACACCTTC	CASSLGTGARGYTF
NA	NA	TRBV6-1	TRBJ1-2	TGTGCCAGCAGTATCCAGGGCTATGGCTACACCTTC	CASSIQGYGYTF
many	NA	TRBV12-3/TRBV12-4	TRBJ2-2	TGTGCCAGCAGTCTTATGAACACCGGGGAGCTGTTTTTT	CASSLMNTGELFF
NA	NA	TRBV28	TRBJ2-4	TGTGCCAGCAGTTTCGCAGAACAAGCCAAAAACATTCAGTACTTC	CASSFAEQAKNIQYF
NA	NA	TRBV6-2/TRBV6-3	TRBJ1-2	TGTGCCAGCAGTTACGGGGAGACTGGCTACACCTTC	CASSYGETGYTF
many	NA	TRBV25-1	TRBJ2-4	TGTGCCAGCAGTAGCGCAGGCCTAGCCAAAAACATTCAGTACTTC	CASSSAGLAKNIQYF
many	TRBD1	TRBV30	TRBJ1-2	TGTGCCTGGACAGGGGGTAATTCGGTCTATGGCTACACCTTC	CAWTGGNSVYGYTF
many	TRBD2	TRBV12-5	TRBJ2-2	TGTGCTAGTGCTCCCGGTGAGACTAGCGGGTCCGCGAACACCGGGGAGCTGTTTTTT	CASAPGETSGSANTGELFF
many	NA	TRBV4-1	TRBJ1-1	TGCGCCAGCAGCCCGAGCAGGGGAGGCACTGAAGCTTTCTTT	CASSPSRGGTEAFF
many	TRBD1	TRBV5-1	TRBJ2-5	TGCGCCAGCAGCTCACCACAGGGGGGCCAAGAGACCCAGTACTTC	CASSSPQGGQETQYF
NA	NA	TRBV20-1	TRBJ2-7	TGCAGTGCTAGAGATTATCCCCTCAGGACTACAAACTACGAGCAGTACTTC	CSARDYPLRTTNYEQYF
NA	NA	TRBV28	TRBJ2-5	TGTGCCAGCCGCCGCGTGCGAGGGTACCAGTCCGAAGAGACCCAGTACTTC	CASRRVRGYQSEETQYF
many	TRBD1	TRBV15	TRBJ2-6	TGTGCCACCAGCCGTCCCGGGACAGTCTCTGGGGCCAACGTCCTGACTTTC	CATSRPGTVSGANVLTF
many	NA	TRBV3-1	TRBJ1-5	TGTGCCAGCAGCCCCGGCCCCGGGACGGACAATCAGCCCCAGCATTTT	CASSPGPGTDNQPQHF
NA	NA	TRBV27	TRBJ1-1	TGTGCCAGCAGTTCCCCGGGACTTCGGAACACTGAAGCTTTCTTT	CASSSPGLRNTEAFF
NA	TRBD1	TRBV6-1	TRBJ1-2	TGTGCCAGCCAAAGGACAGGGGAAGGCCACACCTTC	CASQRTGEGHTF
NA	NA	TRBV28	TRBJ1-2	TGTGCCAGTAACACCGGGGAGACCTCCTATGGCTACACCTTC	CASNTGETSYGYTF
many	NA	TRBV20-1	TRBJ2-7	TGCAGTGCCGTGAGCTCCTACGAGCAGTACTTC	CSAVSSYEQYF
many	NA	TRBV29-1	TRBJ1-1	TGCAGCGTTGCCAAGGACAGGAACACTGAAGCTTTCTTT	CSVAKDRNTEAFF
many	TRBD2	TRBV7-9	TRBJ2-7	TGTGCCAGCAGCTTTCGAGCGGGAGGGCCCTACGAGCAGTACTTC	CASSFRAGGPYEQYF
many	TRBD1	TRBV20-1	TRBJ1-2	TGCAGTGCTAGAGGCTCCCTAGACAGGGTCTATGGCTACACCTTC	CSARGSLDRVYGYTF
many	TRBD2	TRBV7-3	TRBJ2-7	TGTGCCAGCAGCCCTGATCCGGGACTAGCGGCCTACGAGCAGTGCTTC	CASSPDPGLAAYEQCF
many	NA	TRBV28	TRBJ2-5	TGTGCCAGCAGACAGGGCCATGGAGAGACCCAGTACTTC	CASRQGHGETQYF
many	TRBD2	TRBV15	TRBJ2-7	TGTGCCACCAGCAGAGATATGGCGGGAGCTCGGTACGAGCAGTACTTC	CATSRDMAGARYEQYF
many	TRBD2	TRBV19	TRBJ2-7	TGTGCCAGTAGTTTCCGGCGGGAGTATGGCGAGCAGTACTTC	CASSFRREYGEQYF
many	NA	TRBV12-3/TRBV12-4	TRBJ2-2	TGTGCCAGCAGTTCCAGGGGCAGGGCTACCGGGGAGCTGTTTTTT	CASSSRGRATGELFF
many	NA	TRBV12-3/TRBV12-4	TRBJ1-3	TGTGCCAGCAGCTGGACCTCTGGAAACACCATATATTTT	CASSWTSGNTIYF
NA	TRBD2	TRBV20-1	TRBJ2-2	TGCAGTGCTGATGGGACTAGTGGGGGCACCGGGGAGCTGTTTTTT	CSADGTSGGTGELFF
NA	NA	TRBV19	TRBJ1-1	TGTGCCAGTAGTATAGAAACGGGCACTGAAGCTTTCTTT	CASSIETGTEAFF
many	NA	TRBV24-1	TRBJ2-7	TGTGCCACCAGTGAGGAAGGCCAGGGGAAGAGGTACGAGCAGTACTTC	CATSEEGQGKRYEQYF
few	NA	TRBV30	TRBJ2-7	TGTGCCTGGAGTGCTAGGAGACAGGCGAGCTACGAGCAGTACTTC	CAWSARRQASYEQYF
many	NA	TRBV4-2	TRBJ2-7	TGTGCCAGCAGCCAAGACATATCGGGAGTCGAATCCACCTACGAGCAGTACTTC	CASSQDISGVESTYEQYF
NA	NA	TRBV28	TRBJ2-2	TGTGCCAGCAGCCGGCCGGGACTGTTCACCGGGGAGCTGTTTTTT	CASSRPGLFTGELFF
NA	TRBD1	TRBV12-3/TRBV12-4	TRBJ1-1	TGTGCCAGCAGTCCCGAGGACAGGGCGAACACTGAAGCTTTCTTT	CASSPEDRANTEAFF
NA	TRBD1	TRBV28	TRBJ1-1	TGTGCCAGCAGTTTATATTGGGAGGGGGCCACGAACACTGAAGCTTTCTTT	CASSLYWEGATNTEAFF
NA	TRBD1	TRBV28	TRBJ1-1	TGTGCCAGCAGCCCCGTAGGGGGCCGGACTGAAGCTTTCTTT	CASSPVGGRTEAFF
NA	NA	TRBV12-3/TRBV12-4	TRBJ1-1	TGTGCCAGCAGCCCCAGGGACGGTGAAGCTTTCTTT	CASSPRDGEAFF
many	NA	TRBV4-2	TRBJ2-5	TGTGCCAGCAGCCAAGATTCGGGCTATCCTAAGACCCAGTACTTC	CASSQDSGYPKTQYF
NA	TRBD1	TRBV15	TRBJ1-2	TGTGCCACCAGCAACAGCGTCCCTGACAGGGGGGATGGCTACACCTTC	CATSNSVPDRGDGYTF
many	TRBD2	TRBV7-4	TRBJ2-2	TGTGCCAGCAGCTTCGGAGGACTAGCGGGAGATAGCCGTGGCACCGGGGAGCTGTTTTTT	CASSFGGLAGDSRGTGELFF
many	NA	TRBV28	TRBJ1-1	TGTGCCAGCAGTTTATCCCAAGGTTTGGGTGAAGCTTTCTTT	CASSLSQGLGEAFF
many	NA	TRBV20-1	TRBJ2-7	TGCAGTGCCGGGGGCCTAAGGCCCCCCTACGAGCAGTACTTC	CSAGGLRPPYEQYF
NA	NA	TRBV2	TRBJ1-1	TGTGCCAGCAGCTGGACTGATGAAGCTTTCTTT	CASSWTDEAFF
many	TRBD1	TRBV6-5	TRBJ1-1	TGTGCCAGCACCCCTCTGACAGGGTCAAACACTGAAGCTTTCTTT	CASTPLTGSNTEAFF